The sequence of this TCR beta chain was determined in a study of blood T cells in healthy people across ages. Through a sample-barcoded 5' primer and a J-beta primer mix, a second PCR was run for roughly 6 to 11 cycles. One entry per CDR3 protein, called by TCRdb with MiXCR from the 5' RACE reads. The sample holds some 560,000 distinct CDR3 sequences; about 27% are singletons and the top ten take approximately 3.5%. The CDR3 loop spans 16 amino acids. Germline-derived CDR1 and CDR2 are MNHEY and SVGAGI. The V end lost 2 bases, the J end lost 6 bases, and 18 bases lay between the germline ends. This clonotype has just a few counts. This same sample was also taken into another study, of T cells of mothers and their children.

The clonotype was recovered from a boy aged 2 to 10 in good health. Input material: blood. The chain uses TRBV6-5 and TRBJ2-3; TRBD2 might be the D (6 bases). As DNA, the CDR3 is TGTGCCAGCAGTTACGCTAGCGACCTTCCGTGGGATACGCAGTATTTT. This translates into CASSYASDLPWDTQYF.